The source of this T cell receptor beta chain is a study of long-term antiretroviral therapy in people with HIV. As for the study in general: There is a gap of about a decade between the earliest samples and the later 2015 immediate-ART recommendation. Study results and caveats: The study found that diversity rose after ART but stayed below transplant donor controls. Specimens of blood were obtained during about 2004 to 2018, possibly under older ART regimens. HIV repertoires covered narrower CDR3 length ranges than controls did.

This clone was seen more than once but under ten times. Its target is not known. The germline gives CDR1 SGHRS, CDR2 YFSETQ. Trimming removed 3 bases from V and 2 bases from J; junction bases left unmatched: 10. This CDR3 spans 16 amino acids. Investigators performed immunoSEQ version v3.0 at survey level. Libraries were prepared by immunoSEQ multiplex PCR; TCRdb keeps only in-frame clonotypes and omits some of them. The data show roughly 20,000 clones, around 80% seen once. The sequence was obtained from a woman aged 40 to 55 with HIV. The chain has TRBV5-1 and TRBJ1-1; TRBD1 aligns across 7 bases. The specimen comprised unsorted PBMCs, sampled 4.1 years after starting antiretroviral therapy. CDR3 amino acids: CASSSLRQGGNTEAFF. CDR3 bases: TGCGCCAGCAGCTCACTAAGACAGGGAGGTAACACTGAAGCTTTCTTT.